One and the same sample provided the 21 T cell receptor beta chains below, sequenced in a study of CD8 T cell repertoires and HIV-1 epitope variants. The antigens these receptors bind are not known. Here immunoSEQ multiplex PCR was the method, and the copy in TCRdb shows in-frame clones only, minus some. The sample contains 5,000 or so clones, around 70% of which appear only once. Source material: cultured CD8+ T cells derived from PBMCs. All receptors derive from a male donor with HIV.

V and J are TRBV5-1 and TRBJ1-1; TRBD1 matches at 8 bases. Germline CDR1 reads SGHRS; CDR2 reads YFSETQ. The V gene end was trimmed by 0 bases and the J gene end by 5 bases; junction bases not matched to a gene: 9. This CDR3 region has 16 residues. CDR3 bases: TGCGCCAGCAGCTTGGGGACAGGGATGTCGAAAACTGAAGCTTTCTTT. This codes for CASSLGTGMSKTEAFF.

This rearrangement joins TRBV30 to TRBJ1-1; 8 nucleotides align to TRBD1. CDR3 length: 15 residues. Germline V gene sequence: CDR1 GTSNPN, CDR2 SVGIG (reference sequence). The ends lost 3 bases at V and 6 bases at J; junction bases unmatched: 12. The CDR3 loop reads CAWRDFGQGDPEAFF. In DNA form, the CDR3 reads TGTGCCTGGAGAGATTTCGGACAGGGAGATCCTGAAGCTTTCTTT.

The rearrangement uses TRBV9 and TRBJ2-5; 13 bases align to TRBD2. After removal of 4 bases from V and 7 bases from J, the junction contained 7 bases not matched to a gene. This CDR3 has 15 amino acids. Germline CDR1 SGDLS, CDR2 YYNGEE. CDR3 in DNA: TGTGCCAGCAGCCCAGGACTAGCGGGGGATGGGACCCAGTACTTC. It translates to CASSPGLAGDGTQYF.

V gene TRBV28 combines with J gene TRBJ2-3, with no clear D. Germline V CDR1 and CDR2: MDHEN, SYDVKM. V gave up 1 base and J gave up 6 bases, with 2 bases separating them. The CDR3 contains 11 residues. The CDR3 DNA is TGTGCCAGCAGTTTATCGGATACGCAGTATTTT. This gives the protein CASSLSDTQYF.

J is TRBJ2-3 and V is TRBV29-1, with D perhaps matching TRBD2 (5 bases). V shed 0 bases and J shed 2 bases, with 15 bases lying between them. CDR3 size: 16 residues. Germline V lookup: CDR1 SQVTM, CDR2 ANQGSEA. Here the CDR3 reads CSVEDGETGVTDTQYF. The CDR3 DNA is TGCAGCGTTGAAGACGGAGAGACCGGGGTCACAGATACGCAGTATTTT.

The CDR3 sequence: CASSFNLDGYEQFF. The CDR3 region has the DNA TGTGCCAGCAGCTTTAACCTCGACGGCTATGAGCAGTTCTTC. The rearrangement links TRBV5-6 to TRBJ2-1; D gene unclear. The CDR3 length is 14 residues. CDR1 is SGHDT and CDR2 is YYEEEE in the germline V gene. Trimming stripped 2 bases from V and 8 bases from J, with 14 bases between.

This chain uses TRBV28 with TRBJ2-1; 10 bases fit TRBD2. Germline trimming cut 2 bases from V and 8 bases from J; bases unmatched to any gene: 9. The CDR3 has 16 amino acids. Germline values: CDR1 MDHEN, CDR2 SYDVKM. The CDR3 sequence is CASSLRVAGGYDEQFF. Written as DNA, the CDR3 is TGTGCCAGCAGTTTACGAGTAGCGGGAGGTTACGATGAGCAGTTCTTC.

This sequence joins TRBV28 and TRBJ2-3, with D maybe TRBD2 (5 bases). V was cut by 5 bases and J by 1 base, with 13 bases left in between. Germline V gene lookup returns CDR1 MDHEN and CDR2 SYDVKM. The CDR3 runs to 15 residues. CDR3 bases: TGTGCCAGCAGTGGAGGACTCCGGGGCACAGATACGCAGTATTTT. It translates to CASSGGLRGTDTQYF.

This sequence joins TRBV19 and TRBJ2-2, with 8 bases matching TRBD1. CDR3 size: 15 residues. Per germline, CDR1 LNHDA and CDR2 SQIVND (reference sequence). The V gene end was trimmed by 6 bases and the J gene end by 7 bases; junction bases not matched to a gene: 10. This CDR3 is CASRTEQGAGGELFF. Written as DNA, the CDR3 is TGTGCCAGTAGAACAGAGCAGGGGGCCGGCGGGGAGCTGTTTTTT.

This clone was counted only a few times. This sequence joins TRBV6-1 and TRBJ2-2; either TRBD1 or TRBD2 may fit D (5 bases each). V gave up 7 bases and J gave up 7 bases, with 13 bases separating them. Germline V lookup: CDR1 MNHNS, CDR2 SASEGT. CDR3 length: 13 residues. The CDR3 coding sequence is TGTGCCAGCAAGCCCGGGACCAACGGGGAGCTGTTTTTT. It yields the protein CASKPGTNGELFF.

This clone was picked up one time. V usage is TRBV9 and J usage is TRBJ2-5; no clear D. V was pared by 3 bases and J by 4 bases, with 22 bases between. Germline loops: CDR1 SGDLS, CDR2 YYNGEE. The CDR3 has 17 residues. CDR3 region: CASSARPGVSPGETQYF. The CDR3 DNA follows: TGTGCCAGCAGCGCACGCCCTGGAGTTTCCCCCGGAGAGACCCAGTACTTC.

CDR3: CASSDGFGPRMDIQYF. CDR3 sequence (DNA): TGTGCCAGCAGTGATGGATTTGGCCCCCGGATGGACATTCAGTACTTC. The chain couples TRBV2 to TRBJ2-4; D remains unclear. Germline values: CDR1 SNHLY, CDR2 FYNNEI. The length of the CDR3 is 16 residues. Trimming left V 3 bases short and J 8 bases short, with 20 bases between.

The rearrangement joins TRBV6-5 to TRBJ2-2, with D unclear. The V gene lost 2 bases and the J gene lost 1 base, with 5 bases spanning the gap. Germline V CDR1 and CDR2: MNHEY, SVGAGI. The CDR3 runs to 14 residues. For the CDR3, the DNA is TGTGCCAGCAGTTACGGTGAGAACACCGGGGAGCTGTTTTTT. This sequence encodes CASSYGENTGELFF.

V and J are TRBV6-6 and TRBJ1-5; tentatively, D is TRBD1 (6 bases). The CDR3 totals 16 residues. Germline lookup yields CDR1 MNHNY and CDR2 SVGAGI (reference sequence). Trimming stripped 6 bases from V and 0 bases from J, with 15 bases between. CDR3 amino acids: CASRDADSNSNQPQHF. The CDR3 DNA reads TGTGCCAGCAGAGACGCGGACAGCAATAGCAATCAGCCCCAGCATTTT.

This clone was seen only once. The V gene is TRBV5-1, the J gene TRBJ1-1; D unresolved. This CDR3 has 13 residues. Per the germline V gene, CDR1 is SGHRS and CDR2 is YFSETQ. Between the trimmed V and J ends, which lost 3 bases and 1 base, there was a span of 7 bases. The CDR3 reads CASSWTENTEAFF. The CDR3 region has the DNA TGCGCCAGCAGCTGGACGGAGAACACTGAAGCTTTCTTT. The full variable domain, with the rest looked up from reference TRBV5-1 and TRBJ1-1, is KAGVTQTPRYLIKTRGQQVTLSCSPISGHRSVSWYQQTPGQGLQFLFEYFSETQRNKGNFPGRFSGRQFSNSRSEMNVSTLELGDSALYLCASSWTENTEAFFGQGTRLTVV.

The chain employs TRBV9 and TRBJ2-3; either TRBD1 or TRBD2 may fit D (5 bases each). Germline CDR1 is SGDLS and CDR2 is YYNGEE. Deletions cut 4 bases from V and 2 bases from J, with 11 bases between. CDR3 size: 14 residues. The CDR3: CASSRWGTTDTQYF. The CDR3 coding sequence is TGTGCCAGCAGCCGCTGGGGGACCACAGATACGCAGTATTTT.

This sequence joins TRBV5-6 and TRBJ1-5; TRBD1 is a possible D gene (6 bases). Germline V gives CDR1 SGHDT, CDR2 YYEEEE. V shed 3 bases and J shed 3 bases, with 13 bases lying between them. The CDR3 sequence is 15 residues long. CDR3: CASSSTDRSNQPQHF. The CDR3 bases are TGTGCCAGCAGCTCTACCGACAGGTCCAATCAGCCCCAGCATTTT.

CDR3 in DNA: TGTGCCAGTAGTCCGGGACAGGGACCATATGGGGACACTGAAGCTTTCTTT. Protein sequence: CASSPGQGPYGDTEAFF. The chain carries TRBV19 and TRBJ1-1, with TRBD1 identical over 9 bases. V dropped 5 bases and J dropped 3; count of bases not matched to a gene: 13. CDR1 and CDR2 (germline): LNHDA, SQIVND (reference sequence). The CDR3 is made up of 17 amino acids.

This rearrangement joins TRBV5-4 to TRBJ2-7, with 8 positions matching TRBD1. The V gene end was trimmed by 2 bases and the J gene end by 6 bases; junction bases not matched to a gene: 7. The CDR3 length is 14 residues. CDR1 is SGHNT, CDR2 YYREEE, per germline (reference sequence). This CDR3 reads CASSFGQGAGEQYF. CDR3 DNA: TGTGCCAGCAGCTTCGGTCAGGGGGCAGGCGAGCAGTACTTC. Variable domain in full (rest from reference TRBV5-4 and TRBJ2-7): ETGVTQSPTHLIKTRGQQVTLRCSSQSGHNTVSWYQQALGQGPQFIFQYYREEENGRGNFPPRFSGLQFPNYSSELNVNALELDDSALYLCASSFGQGAGEQYFGPGTRLTVT.

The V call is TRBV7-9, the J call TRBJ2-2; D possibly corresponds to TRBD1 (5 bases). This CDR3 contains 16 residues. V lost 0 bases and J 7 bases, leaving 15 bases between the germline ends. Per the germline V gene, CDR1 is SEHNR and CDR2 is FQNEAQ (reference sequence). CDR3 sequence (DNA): TGTGCCAGCAGCTTAGCGTTGGACCCTAGGGGCGGGGAGCTGTTTTTT. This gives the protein CASSLALDPRGGELFF.

CDR3 nucleotide sequence: TGTGCCAGCAGCCAAGATACAGCAGGGGGATACCAAGAGACCCAGTACTTC. Encoded protein: CASSQDTAGGYQETQYF. The chain combines TRBV14 with TRBJ2-5; 7 bases are a match to TRBD1. The CDR3 runs 17 residues. V lost 0 bases, J lost 0 bases, and 7 bases stayed unmatched. Per germline, CDR1 SGHDN and CDR2 FVKESK. The entire variable domain, with the rest obtained from reference TRBV14 and TRBJ2-5, is as follows: EAGVTQFPSHSVIEKGQTVTLRCDPISGHDNLYWYRRVMGKEIKFLLHFVKESKQDESGMPNNRFLAERTGGTYSTLKVQPAELEDSGVYFCASSQDTAGGYQETQYFGPGTRLLVL.